This entry features one T cell receptor beta chain sequence. Clones were read by immunoSEQ multiplex PCR, and TCRdb kept only the in-frame ones, dropping some. The sample holds just under 85,000 clones; approximately 93% are singletons and the top ten take more than 2%. Germline V CDR1 and CDR2: ENHRY, SYGVKD. CDR3 size: 13 residues. Trimming stripped 4 bases from V and 2 bases from J, with 9 bases between. The sample is drawn from a study of T cell changes during pregnancy in multiple sclerosis. Sequenced material: peripheral blood, taken in the first trimester of pregnancy. The source is a female donor with multiple sclerosis, enrolled in a pregnancy study. The J gene is TRBJ2-7, the V gene TRBV10-3; possibly TRBD2 for D (5 bases). The DNA of the CDR3 is TGTGCCATCAGTGCGCAGCGGACCTACGAGCAGTACTTC. Translation: CAISAQRTYEQYF.